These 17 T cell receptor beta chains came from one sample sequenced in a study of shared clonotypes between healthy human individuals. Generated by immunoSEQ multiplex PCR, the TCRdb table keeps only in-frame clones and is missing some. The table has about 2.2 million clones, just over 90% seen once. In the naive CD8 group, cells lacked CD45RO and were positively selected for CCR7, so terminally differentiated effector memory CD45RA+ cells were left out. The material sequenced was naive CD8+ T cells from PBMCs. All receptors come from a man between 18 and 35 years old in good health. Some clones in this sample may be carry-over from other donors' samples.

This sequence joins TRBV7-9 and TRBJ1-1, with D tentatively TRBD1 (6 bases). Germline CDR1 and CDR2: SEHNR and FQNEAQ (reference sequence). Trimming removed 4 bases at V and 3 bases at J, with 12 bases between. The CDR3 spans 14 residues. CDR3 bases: TGTGCCAGCAGCTCCGGGGGCGCGGACACTGAAGCTTTCTTT. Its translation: CASSSGGADTEAFF. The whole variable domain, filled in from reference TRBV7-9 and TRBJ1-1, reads DTGVSQNPRHKITKRGQNVTFRCDPISEHNRLYWYRQTLGQGPEFLTYFQNEAQLEKSRLLSDRFSAERPKGSFSTLEIQRTEQGDSAMYLCASSSGGADTEAFFGQGTRLTVV.

CDR3 residues: CASRTGRTGEPLHF. The CDR3 coding sequence is TGTGCCAGCAGGACCGGAAGGACAGGGGAACCCCTCCACTTT. This chain connects TRBV25-1 to TRBJ1-6, with 9 bases aligning to TRBD1. Germline CDR1 reads MGHDK; CDR2 reads SYGVNS. V shed 6 bases and J 12 bases; nucleotides not matched to a gene: 9. The CDR3 runs 14 residues.

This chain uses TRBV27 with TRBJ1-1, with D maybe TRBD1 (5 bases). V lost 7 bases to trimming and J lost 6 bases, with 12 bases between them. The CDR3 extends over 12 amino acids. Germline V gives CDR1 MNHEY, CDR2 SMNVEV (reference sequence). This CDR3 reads CASMGGEAEAFF. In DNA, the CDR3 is TGTGCCAGCATGGGGGGGGAGGCTGAAGCTTTCTTT.

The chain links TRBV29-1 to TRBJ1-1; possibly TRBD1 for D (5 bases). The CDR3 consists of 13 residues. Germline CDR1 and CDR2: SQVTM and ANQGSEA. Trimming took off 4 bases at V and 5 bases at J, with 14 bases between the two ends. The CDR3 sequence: CSVASQGVTEAFF. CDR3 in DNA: TGCAGCGTTGCGAGTCAGGGAGTTACTGAAGCTTTCTTT.

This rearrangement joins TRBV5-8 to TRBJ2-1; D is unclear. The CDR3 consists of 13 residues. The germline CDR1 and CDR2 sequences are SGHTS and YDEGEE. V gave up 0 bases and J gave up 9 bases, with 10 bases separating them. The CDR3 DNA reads TGTGCCAGCAGCTTGGCCTGGATAAGTGAGCAGTTCTTC. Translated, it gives CASSLAWISEQFF.

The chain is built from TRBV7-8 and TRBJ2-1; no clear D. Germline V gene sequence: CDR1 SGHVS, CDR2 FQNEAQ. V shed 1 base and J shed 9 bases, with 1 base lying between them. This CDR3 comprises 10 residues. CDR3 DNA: TGTGCCAGCAGCTTAGTTGAGCAGTTCTTC. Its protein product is CASSLVEQFF.

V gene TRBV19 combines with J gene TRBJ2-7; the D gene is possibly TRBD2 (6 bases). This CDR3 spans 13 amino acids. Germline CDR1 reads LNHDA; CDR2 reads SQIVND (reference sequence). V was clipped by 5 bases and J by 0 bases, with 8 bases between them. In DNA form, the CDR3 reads TGTGCCAGTAGTTGGGGGGTCTCCTACGAGCAGTACTTC. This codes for CASSWGVSYEQYF.

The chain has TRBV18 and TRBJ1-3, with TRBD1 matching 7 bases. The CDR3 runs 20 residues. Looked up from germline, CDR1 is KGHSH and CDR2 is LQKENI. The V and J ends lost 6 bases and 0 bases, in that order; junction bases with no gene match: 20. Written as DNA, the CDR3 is TGTGCCAGCTCCCAGTACCGAGGACAGGCACATCCTTCCTCTGGAAACACCATATATTTT. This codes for CASSQYRGQAHPSSGNTIYF.

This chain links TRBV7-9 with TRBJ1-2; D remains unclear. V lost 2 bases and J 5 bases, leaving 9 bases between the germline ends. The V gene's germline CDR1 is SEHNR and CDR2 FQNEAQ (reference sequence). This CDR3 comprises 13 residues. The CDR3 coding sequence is TGTGCCAGCAGCTTACGTCAGGAGTATGGCTACACCTTC. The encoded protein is CASSLRQEYGYTF.

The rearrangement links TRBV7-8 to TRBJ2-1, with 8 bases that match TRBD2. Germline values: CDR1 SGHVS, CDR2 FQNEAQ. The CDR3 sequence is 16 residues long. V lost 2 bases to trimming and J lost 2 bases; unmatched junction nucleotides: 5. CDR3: CASSLLLAGPYNEQFF. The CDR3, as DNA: TGTGCCAGCAGCTTACTGCTAGCGGGTCCCTACAATGAGCAGTTCTTC.

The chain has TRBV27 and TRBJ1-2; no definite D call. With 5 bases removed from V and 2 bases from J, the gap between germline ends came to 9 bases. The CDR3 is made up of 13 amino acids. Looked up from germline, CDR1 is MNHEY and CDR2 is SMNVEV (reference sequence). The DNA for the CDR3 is TGTGCCAGCAGTCCCCAGCGGAACTATGGCTACACCTTC. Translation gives CASSPQRNYGYTF.

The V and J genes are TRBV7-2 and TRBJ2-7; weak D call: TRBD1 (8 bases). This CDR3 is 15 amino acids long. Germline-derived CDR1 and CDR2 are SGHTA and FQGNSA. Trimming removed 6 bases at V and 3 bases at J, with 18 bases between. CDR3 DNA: TGTGCCAGCAGTCCTACAGGGGGAGGGAACTACGAGCAGTACTTC. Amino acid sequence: CASSPTGGGNYEQYF.

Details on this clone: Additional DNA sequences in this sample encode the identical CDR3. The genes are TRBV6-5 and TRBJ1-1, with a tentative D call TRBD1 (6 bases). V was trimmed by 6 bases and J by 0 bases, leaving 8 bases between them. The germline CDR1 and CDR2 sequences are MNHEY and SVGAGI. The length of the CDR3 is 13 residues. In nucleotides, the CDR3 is TGTGCCAGCAGGACAGGAATGAACACTGAAGCTTTCTTT. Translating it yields CASRTGMNTEAFF.

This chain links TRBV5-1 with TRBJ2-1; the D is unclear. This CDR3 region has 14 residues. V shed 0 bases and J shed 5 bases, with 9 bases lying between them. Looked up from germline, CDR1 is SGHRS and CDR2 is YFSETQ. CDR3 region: CASSLDRFHNEQFF. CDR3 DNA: TGCGCCAGCAGCTTGGACCGGTTCCACAATGAGCAGTTCTTC.

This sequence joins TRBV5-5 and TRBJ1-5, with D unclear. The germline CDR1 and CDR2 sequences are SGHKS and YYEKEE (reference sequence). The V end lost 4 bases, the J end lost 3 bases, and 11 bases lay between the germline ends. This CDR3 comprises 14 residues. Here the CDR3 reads CASSALGNNQPQHF. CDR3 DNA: TGTGCCAGCAGCGCCCTCGGTAACAATCAGCCCCAGCATTTT.

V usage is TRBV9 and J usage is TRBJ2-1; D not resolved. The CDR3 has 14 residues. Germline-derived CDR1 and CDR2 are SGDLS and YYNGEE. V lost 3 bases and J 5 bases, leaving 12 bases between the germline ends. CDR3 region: CASSDPYTHNEQFF. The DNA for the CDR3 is TGTGCCAGCAGCGACCCCTACACGCACAATGAGCAGTTCTTC.

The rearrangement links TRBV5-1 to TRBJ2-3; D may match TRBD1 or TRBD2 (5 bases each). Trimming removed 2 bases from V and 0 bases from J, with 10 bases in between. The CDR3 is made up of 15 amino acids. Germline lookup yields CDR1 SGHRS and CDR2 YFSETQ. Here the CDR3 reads CASSFGTVSTDTQYF. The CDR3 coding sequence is TGCGCCAGCAGCTTCGGGACGGTCAGCACAGATACGCAGTATTTT.